These 13 T cell receptor beta chains came from one sample sequenced in a study of CD8 T cells in ankylosing spondylitis. TCRdb re-derived calls from the 5' RACE reads in MiXCR, one entry per CDR3 protein. The profile shows hundreds of thousands of distinct CDR3 sequences, over 15% of them singletons. The sample was blood, either unsorted or a sorted T cell fraction (not recorded which). These TCRs come from a male donor with ankylosing spondylitis or in good health (not recorded which).

This clonotype was recorded many times. This rearrangement joins TRBV12-3 or TRBV12-4 to TRBJ1-5; D gene ambiguous. The ends were cut back, 5 bases at V and 2 bases at J, with 13 bases in the middle. The CDR3 has 15 amino acids. The CDR3 loop reads CASSPQLRGNQPQHF. Written as DNA, the CDR3 is TGTGCCAGCAGTCCACAGCTAAGGGGCAATCAGCCCCAGCATTTT.

This clonotype was counted ten times or more. The J gene is TRBJ1-5, the V gene TRBV6-1; D may be TRBD1 (5 bases). V dropped 4 bases and J dropped 0 bases, with 13 bases sitting between them. This CDR3 has 16 residues. Germline CDR1 reads MNHNS; CDR2 reads SASEGT. In DNA, the CDR3 is TGTGCCAGCAGTGCCTTAATAACAGGTAGCAATCAGCCCCAGCATTTT. Its translation is CASSALITGSNQPQHF.

This clonotype was picked up many times. The rearrangement joins TRBV6-5 to TRBJ2-3, with D unresolved. The germline V and J ends were trimmed by 4 bases and 0 bases, with 11 bases remaining between them. The germline V gene has CDR1 MNHEY and CDR2 SVGAGI. This CDR3 is 15 amino acids long. The CDR3 region has the DNA TGTGCCAGCAGTTCCCCGTCCTCTAGCACAGATACGCAGTATTTT. As protein: CASSSPSSSTDTQYF.

The chain employs TRBV7-2 and TRBJ2-3, with D perhaps TRBD2 (7 bases). This CDR3 has 14 residues. Trimming took 2 bases from V and 7 from J, leaving 13 bases between them. Germline V gene lookup returns CDR1 SGHTA and CDR2 FQGNSA. The CDR3 spells CASSLSRGGNTQYF. The CDR3 DNA follows: TGTGCCAGCAGCTTATCCAGGGGAGGGAATACGCAGTATTTT.

This rearrangement joins TRBV7-2 to TRBJ2-5, with unresolved D. V shed 10 bases and J shed 5 bases, with 8 bases lying between them. The CDR3 runs to 10 residues. Germline V gives CDR1 SGHTA, CDR2 FQGNSA. The CDR3 loop reads CATDRETQYF. DNA for the CDR3: TGTGCCACGGACCGGGAGACCCAGTACTTC. The full variable domain, in which reference TRBV7-2 and TRBJ2-5 provide the parts outside the CDR3, is GAGVSQSPSNKVTEKGKDVELRCDPISGHTALYWYRQSLGQGLEFLIYFQGNSAPDKSGLPSDRFSAERTGGSVSTLTIQRTQQEDSAVYLCATDRETQYFGPGTRLLVL.

This clonotype was seen a handful of times. The rearrangement uses TRBV20-1 and TRBJ2-4; TRBD1 matches 8 bases. CDR3 length: 11 residues. CDR1 is DFQATT and CDR2 is SNEGSKA in the germline V gene (reference sequence). CDR3 in DNA: TGCAGAGACAGGGGCAAAAACATTCAGTACTTC. It encodes CRDRGKNIQYF.

This chain connects TRBV5-6 to TRBJ1-2; no firm D call. V gave up 4 bases and J gave up 0 bases, with 7 bases separating them. The CDR3 covers 13 residues. Germline V gene sequence: CDR1 SGHDT, CDR2 YYEEEE. The CDR3, as DNA: TGTGCCAGCAGCCCGAAGCCTAACTATGGCTACACCTTC. Protein sequence: CASSPKPNYGYTF. The whole variable domain, remainder taken from reference TRBV5-6 and TRBJ1-2, is DAGVTQSPTHLIKTRGQQVTLRCSPKSGHDTVSWYQQALGQGPQFIFQYYEEEERQRGNFPDRFSGHQFPNYSSELNVNALLLGDSALYLCASSPKPNYGYTFGSGTRLTVV.

The chain employs TRBV10-2 and TRBJ2-7, with 8 bases identical to TRBD1. V shed 8 bases and J 3 bases; nucleotides not matched to a gene: 6. Germline V gives CDR1 WSHSY, CDR2 SAAADI. The length of the CDR3 is 13 residues. CDR3 amino acids: CASSWTGNYEQYV. The CDR3 DNA reads TGCGCCAGCTCTTGGACAGGGAACTACGAGCAGTACGTC.

The chain employs TRBV4-1 and TRBJ2-1, with D perhaps assigned TRBD1 or TRBD2 (6 bases each). V dropped 4 bases and J dropped 4 bases, with 20 bases sitting between them. CDR1 and CDR2 (germline): MGHRA, YSYEKL. The CDR3 spans 17 residues. DNA for the CDR3: TGCGCCAGCAGCCTCCTCGCGGGACACAACTATTACAATGAGCAGTTCTTC. Translating gives CASSLLAGHNYYNEQFF.

This clonotype has only a few counts. This sequence joins TRBV5-1 and TRBJ1-4; D not resolved. Trimming removed 4 bases from V and 7 bases from J, with 17 bases in between. The V gene's germline CDR1 is SGHRS and CDR2 YFSETQ. The CDR3 length is 15 residues. The CDR3 spells CASSMQSGIGEKLFF. Here the CDR3 DNA reads TGCGCCAGCAGCATGCAATCGGGGATCGGTGAAAAACTGTTTTTT.

This chain connects TRBV24-1 to TRBJ2-2; TRBD2 agrees at 14 bases. The CDR3 runs 18 residues. Germline V gene data show CDR1 as KGHDR and CDR2 as SFDVKD. V was clipped by 3 bases and J by 10 bases; unmatched bases: 12. CDR3: CATSDLQGTSGSRKELFF. The CDR3 DNA reads TGTGCCACCAGTGATCTCCAGGGGACTAGCGGGAGTCGGAAGGAGCTGTTTTTT.

The genes are TRBV18 and TRBJ2-1; perhaps TRBD2 as D (5 bases). V lost 0 bases to trimming and J lost 4 bases, with 10 bases between them. This CDR3 has 15 amino acids. CDR1 KGHSH and CDR2 LQKENI come from the germline V gene. The chain's CDR3 is CASSPPGEHYNEQFF. CDR3 bases: TGTGCCAGCTCACCACCCGGGGAACATTACAATGAGCAGTTCTTC. Based on the CDR3 plus reference TRBV18 and TRBJ2-1, the full variable domain is NAGVMQNPRHLVRRRGQEARLRCSPMKGHSHVYWYRQLPEEGLKFMVYLQKENIIDESGMPKERFSAEFPKEGPSILRIQQVVRGDSAAYFCASSPPGEHYNEQFFGPGTRLTVL.

This clonotype was seen many times. The chain carries TRBV5-1 and TRBJ1-1, with no clear D. The V and J ends lost 0 bases and 0 bases respectively, with 6 bases between them. Germline CDR1 reads SGHRS; CDR2 reads YFSETQ. CDR3 length: 14 amino acids. CDR3 in DNA: TGCGCCAGCAGCTTGGATGGTATGAACACTGAAGCTTTCTTT. The encoded protein is CASSLDGMNTEAFF.